The sequence of this TCR beta chain was determined in a study of OX40 agonist ivuxolimab in advanced cancers. Study-level information: Anti-PD-1, anti-PD-L1 or anti-CTLA-4 therapy given earlier was allowed, and approximately 40% had some.

Sequencing used immunoSEQ multiplex PCR; TCRdb keeps in-frame clones, though not all of them. The sample yields 73,000 or so clones, 75% to 85% seen once. The cohort excluded patients with autoimmune disease history or systemic immunosuppression. This receptor was taken from an adult with an advanced solid tumor such as melanoma, head and neck, liver or kidney cancer. Sequences were derived from CD4+ or CD8+ T cells sorted from blood, sampled in a trial of the OX40 agonist ivuxolimab.

The CDR3 spells CASCKDRSYNEQFF. Here the CDR3 DNA reads TGTGCCAGTTGTAAGGACAGGTCTTACAATGAGCAGTTCTTC. This sequence joins TRBV18 and TRBJ2-1; 7 positions agree with TRBD1. CDR3 length equals 14 residues. V dropped 9 bases and J dropped 4; count of bases not matched to a gene: 9. Germline V gene data show CDR1 as KGHSH and CDR2 as LQKENI.